This T cell receptor (beta chain) is from a study of blood T cell repertoires in COVID-19. In the study overall: There were acute and convalescent COVID-19 samples, and they came from the United States, Italy and Spain. Nucleic acid was either cDNA or gDNA, and it came from T cells, B-cell-depleted T cells, or PBMCs.

In the authors' methods: By means of reference gene primer amplification, nucleated cell counts were estimated. TCRdb's table, derived via immunoSEQ multiplex PCR, lists solely in-frame clones and lacks some. For V, J and clone size, that table is used; D and trimming come from the DNA. This repertoire shows 100,000 to 150,000 clones, about 77% found once; its top ten account for just under 25%. The CDR3 spans 16 residues. V was pared by 2 bases and J by 2 bases, with 6 bases of the junction left unmatched. Germline-derived CDR1 and CDR2 are KGHSH and LQKENI. V gene TRBV18 combines with J gene TRBJ2-5, with TRBD1 matching 9 bases. The sequence came from a human donor in a cohort sampled during active COVID-19. Sequenced input: peripheral blood. DNA for the CDR3: TGTGCCAGCTCACCAACCGGGACAGGGATACAAGAGACCCAGTACTTC. Its translation is CASSPTGTGIQETQYF. Complete variable domain (other parts from reference TRBV18 and TRBJ2-5): NAGVMQNPRHLVRRRGQEARLRCSPMKGHSHVYWYRQLPEEGLKFMVYLQKENIIDESGMPKERFSAEFPKEGPSILRIQQVVRGDSAAYFCASSPTGTGIQETQYFGPGTRLLVL.